These 14 T cell receptor beta chains were sequenced from one sample in a study of beta chain features in type 1 diabetes. All of the isolated RNA was reverse transcribed, so expressed TCRB transcripts were sequenced. Clones were sequenced by immunoSEQ multiplex PCR, and TCRdb holds only the in-frame ones, with some missing. There are some 190,000 clones in the sample; 7.8% occur only once, and roughly 0.97% lies in the top ten. Findings of the study overall: When Type 1 diabetes patients were examined, their TCRB CDR3s proved moderately but significantly shorter in all four CD4+ subsets.

These receptors are not linked to any known antigen. Material: central memory CD4+ T cells from blood. These receptors came from a middle-aged woman with type 1 diabetes.

This clone was seen a single time. This chain uses TRBV6-5 with TRBJ2-3; D possibly corresponds to TRBD1 (6 bases). Trimming took off 6 bases at V and 8 bases at J, with 15 bases between the two ends. CDR3 length equals 13 residues. Germline CDR1 MNHEY, CDR2 SVGAGI. CDR3 bases: TGTGCCAGCAGGACACAGGGCGGTGGTACGCAGTATTTT. It codes for CASRTQGGGTQYF.

The J gene is TRBJ2-5, the V gene TRBV6-5; D remains unclear. V gave up 5 bases and J gave up 3 bases, with 7 bases separating them. The CDR3 extends over 12 amino acids. The germline V gene has CDR1 MNHEY and CDR2 SVGAGI. Here the CDR3 DNA reads TGTGCCAGCAGTCCCAGGAAAGAGACCCAGTACTTC. Translated, it gives CASSPRKETQYF.

This rearrangement joins TRBV29-1 to TRBJ1-4, with 12 bases identical to TRBD1. CDR3 length: 16 residues. Germline V gene sequence: CDR1 SQVTM, CDR2 ANQGSEA. With V trimmed by 6 bases and J by 4 bases, 9 bases remained unmatched. The CDR3 protein is CSVEGGQGAVNEKLFF. The CDR3 DNA follows: TGCAGCGTGGAGGGGGGACAGGGGGCCGTTAATGAAAAACTGTTTTTT.

This clone was seen more than once but under ten times. The J gene is TRBJ1-2, the V gene TRBV4-2, with a tentative D call TRBD1 (6 bases). The CDR3 length is 15 residues. The germline V gene has CDR1 LGHNA and CDR2 YNFKEQ. Between the trimmed V and J ends, which lost 2 bases and 5 bases, there was a span of 15 bases. The CDR3 region has the DNA TGTGCCAGCAGCCAAACCCAGGGGACGGGATATGGCTACACCTTC. Protein product: CASSQTQGTGYGYTF.

This clone has a handful of counts. This chain uses TRBV5-6 with TRBJ1-5; 10 nucleotides line up with TRBD1. CDR3 size: 14 residues. Germline CDR1 reads SGHDT; CDR2 reads YYEEEE. V was clipped by 4 bases and J by 6 bases; unmatched bases: 4. CDR3 region: CASSAGTGAQPQHF. For the CDR3, the DNA is TGTGCCAGCAGCGCCGGGACAGGGGCTCAGCCCCAGCATTTT.

The chain links TRBV19 to TRBJ2-7; 8 bases map to TRBD2. V gave up 7 bases and J gave up 4 bases; unmatched junction bases: 9. The CDR3 extends over 14 amino acids. Germline-derived CDR1 and CDR2 are LNHDA and SQIVND (reference sequence). The CDR3 sequence is CASNERGLSYEQYF. The CDR3 DNA is TGTGCCAGTAACGAGCGGGGGCTGTCTTACGAGCAGTACTTC. Filled out from reference TRBV19 and TRBJ2-7, the complete variable domain reads DGGITQSPKYLFRKEGQNVTLSCEQNLNHDAMYWYRQDPGQGLRLIYYSQIVNDFQKGDIAEGYSVSREKKESFPLTVTSAQKNPTAFYLCASNERGLSYEQYFGPGTRLTVT.

Concerning this clone: At one boundary the junction diverges from the germline segment, which might be a read error. This chain uses TRBV29-1 with TRBJ2-1, with 12 bases that match TRBD1. This CDR3 region has 15 residues. CDR1 is SQVTM, CDR2 ANQGSEA, per germline. CDR3 nucleotides: TGCAGCGTAGAAGGTTTGGGACAGGGGGCAGTTGAGCAGTTCTTC. Amino acid sequence: CSVEGLGQGAVEQFF.

This clone appeared once. V gene TRBV18 combines with J gene TRBJ1-1, with 11 bases that match TRBD1. V was clipped by 4 bases and J by 5 bases; unmatched bases: 6. The CDR3 has 15 amino acids. CDR1 KGHSH and CDR2 LQKENI come from the germline V gene. The CDR3 DNA reads TGTGCCAGCTCACTGGACAGGGGGCTGGGGACTGAAGCTTTCTTT. It yields the protein CASSLDRGLGTEAFF.

There are a few counts of this clone. The rearrangement uses TRBV2 and TRBJ2-3, with a weak D call TRBD1 (7 bases). This CDR3 comprises 14 residues. CDR1 is SNHLY, CDR2 FYNNEI, per germline. The V gene lost 7 bases and the J gene lost 0 bases, with 11 bases spanning the gap. The CDR3 bases are TGTGCCAGCAAGGAGGGGGCCAGCACAGATACGCAGTATTTT. Amino acids: CASKEGASTDTQYF.

The V call is TRBV7-3, the J call TRBJ1-2; TRBD1 matches at 7 bases. V lost 6 bases and J lost 6; bases outside the gene matches: 10. Germline V gives CDR1 SGHTA, CDR2 FQGTGA. This CDR3 comprises 14 residues. The CDR3 region has the DNA TGTGCCAGCAGTCCCAATCCAGGGGGAAATGGCTACACCTTC. Translated, it gives CASSPNPGGNGYTF.

This clone has just a few counts. The same CDR3 is also encoded by other DNA sequences in this sample. The chain is built from TRBV7-8 and TRBJ1-1, with 7 nucleotides matching TRBD1. V was clipped by 1 base and J by 5 bases; unmatched bases: 7. Germline-derived CDR1 and CDR2 are SGHVS and FQNEAQ. The CDR3 length is 15 residues. CDR3 amino acids: CASSLVSAGGTEAFF. The CDR3, as DNA: TGTGCCAGCAGCTTAGTGTCGGCAGGGGGAACTGAAGCTTTCTTT.

This clone was seen more than once but under ten times. The gene calls are TRBV7-2 and TRBJ1-2, with D possibly matching TRBD1 (5 bases). The germline V and J ends were trimmed by 2 bases and 8 bases, with 12 bases remaining between them. Germline-derived CDR1 and CDR2 are SGHTA and FQGNSA. The CDR3 consists of 13 residues. The DNA of the CDR3 is TGTGCCAGCAGCTTATTAGGGGCCGGGGGCTACACCTTC. Translating it yields CASSLLGAGGYTF.

The CDR3 loop is CASSKARQGGRYNEQFF. CDR3 DNA sequence: TGTGCCAGCAGCAAAGCTCGACAGGGGGGGAGATACAATGAGCAGTTCTTC. V and J are TRBV21-1 and TRBJ2-1; the table's D call TRBD1 went unverified against the DNA. TRBV21-1 is noted as a pseudogene. CDR3 length: 17 residues.

This clone was found a few times. CDR3 sequence reads: CASRNAVNTEAFF. Here the CDR3 DNA reads TGTGCCAGCAGGAATGCGGTGAACACTGAAGCTTTCTTT. The chain is built from TRBV6-5 and TRBJ1-1; D is unresolved. CDR1 MNHEY and CDR2 SVGAGI come from the germline V gene. This CDR3 is 13 amino acids long. V lost 6 bases to trimming and J lost 0 bases, with 8 bases between them.